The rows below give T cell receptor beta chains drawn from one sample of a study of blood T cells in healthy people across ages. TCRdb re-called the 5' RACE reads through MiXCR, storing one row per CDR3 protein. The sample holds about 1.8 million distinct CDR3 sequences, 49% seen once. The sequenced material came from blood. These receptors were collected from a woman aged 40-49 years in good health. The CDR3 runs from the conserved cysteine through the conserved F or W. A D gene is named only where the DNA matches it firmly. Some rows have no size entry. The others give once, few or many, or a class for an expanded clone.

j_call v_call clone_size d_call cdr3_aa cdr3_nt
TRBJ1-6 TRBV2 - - CASNWEKTGTGNSPLHF TGTGCCAGCAATTGGGAGAAAACCGGGACGGGGAATTCACCCCTCCACTTT
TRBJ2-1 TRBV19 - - CASSIWGNEQFF TGTGCCAGTAGTATATGGGGAAATGAGCAGTTCTTC
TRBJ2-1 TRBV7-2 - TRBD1 CASSPQGGPWEQFF TGTGCCAGCAGCCCACAGGGGGGACCGTGGGAGCAGTTCTTC
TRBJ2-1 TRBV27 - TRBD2 CASSWTSGGPLNEQFF TGTGCCAGCAGTTGGACTAGCGGGGGGCCCCTCAATGAGCAGTTCTTC
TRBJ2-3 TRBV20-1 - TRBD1 CSAASGTGGGDTQYF TGCAGTGCTGCCTCCGGGACAGGGGGAGGAGATACGCAGTATTTT
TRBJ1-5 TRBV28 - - CASLRLRGSSNQPQHF TGTGCCAGCCTTCGCCTCAGGGGCTCTAGCAATCAGCCCCAGCATTTT
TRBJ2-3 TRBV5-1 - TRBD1 CASSRTPGQGSTWGYAQYF TGCGCCAGCAGCAGAACCCCGGGACAGGGCTCTACCTGGGGATATGCGCAGTATTTT
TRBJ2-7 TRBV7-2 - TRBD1 CASSEGPGGPYEQYF TGTGCCAGCAGCGAGGGACCAGGGGGCCCCTACGAGCAGTACTTC
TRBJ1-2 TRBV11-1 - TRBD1 CASMTRQGRGYTF TGTGCCAGCATGACTAGACAGGGACGCGGCTACACCTTC
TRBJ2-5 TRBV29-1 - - CSVVVSAGQETPYF TGCAGCGTTGTAGTTTCGGCGGGGCAAGAGACCCCGTACTTC
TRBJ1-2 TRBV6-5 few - CASSYRDNGGYTF TGTGCCAGCAGTTACAGGGATAATGGGGGCTACACCTTC
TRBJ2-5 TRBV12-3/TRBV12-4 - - CASSLAGDETQYF TGTGCCAGCAGTTTAGCAGGGGATGAGACCCAGTACTTC
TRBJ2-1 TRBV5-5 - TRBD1 CASSSGQGWDNEQFF TGTGCCAGCAGCTCCGGACAGGGGTGGGACAATGAGCAGTTCTTC
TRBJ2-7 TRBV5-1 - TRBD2 CASSFGGGSPYEQYF TGCGCCAGCAGCTTTGGCGGGGGAAGTCCCTACGAGCAGTACTTC
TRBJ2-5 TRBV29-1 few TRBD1 CSITGGAGETQYF TGCAGCATTACAGGGGGCGCAGGGGAGACCCAGTACTTC
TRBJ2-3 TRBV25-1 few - CASSDGGPPYF TGTGCCAGCAGTGATGGAGGGCCCCCGTATTTT
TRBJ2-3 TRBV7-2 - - CASSLTRDASTDTQYF TGTGCCAGCAGCTTAACCAGGGACGCCAGCACAGATACGCAGTATTTT
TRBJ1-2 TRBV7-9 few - CASSLEETDNYGYTF TGTGCCAGCAGCTTAGAAGAGACAGATAACTATGGCTACACCTTC
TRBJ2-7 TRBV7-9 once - CASSDAGYSYEQYF TGTGCCAGCAGCGACGCAGGGTACTCCTACGAGCAGTACTTC
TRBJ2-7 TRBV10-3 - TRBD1 CAIRGQGADEQYF TGTGCCATCAGGGGACAGGGGGCGGATGAGCAGTACTTC
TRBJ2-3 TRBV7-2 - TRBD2 CASSRRLAGLTDTQYF TGTGCCAGCAGTCGCCGACTAGCGGGACTCACAGATACGCAGTATTTT
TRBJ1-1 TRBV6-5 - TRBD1 CASSSEGAGNTEAFF TGTGCCAGCAGTTCCGAGGGGGCGGGAAACACTGAAGCTTTCTTT
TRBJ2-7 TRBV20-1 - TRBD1 CSAQTGTAFYEQYF TGCAGTGCTCAAACCGGGACAGCATTCTACGAGCAGTACTTC
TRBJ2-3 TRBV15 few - CATSRDRAGDTQYF TGTGCCACCAGCAGAGATCGTGCAGGAGATACGCAGTATTTT
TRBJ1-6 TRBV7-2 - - CASSFENPSAYNSPLHF TGTGCCAGCAGCTTTGAAAACCCAAGCGCCTATAATTCACCCCTCCACTTT
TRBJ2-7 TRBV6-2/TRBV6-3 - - CASGDDYEQYF TGTGCCAGCGGAGACGACTACGAGCAGTACTTC
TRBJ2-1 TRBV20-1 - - CSARFSEGSSYNEQFF TGCAGTGCTAGATTTAGTGAGGGGAGCTCCTACAATGAGCAGTTCTTC
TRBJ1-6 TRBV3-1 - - CASSPWTNSPLHF TGTGCCAGCAGCCCTTGGACCAATTCACCCCTCCACTTT
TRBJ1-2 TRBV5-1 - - CASSFSGSFGYTF TGCGCCAGCAGCTTCTCAGGGAGCTTTGGCTACACCTTC
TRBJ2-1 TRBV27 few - CASSPAHRGDEQFF TGTGCCAGCAGTCCCGCCCATAGGGGAGATGAGCAGTTCTTC
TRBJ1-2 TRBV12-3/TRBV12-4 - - CASSLVLIRGSYGYTF TGTGCCAGCAGTTTAGTGCTTATTAGGGGGTCCTATGGCTACACCTTC